The T cell receptor (beta chain) under discussion was sequenced for a study of CD8 T cells in ankylosing spondylitis. General observations from the study: Significant enrichment of disease-linked clones was reportedly seen in matched ankylosing spondylitis synovial fluid.

A word on this clonotype: Its specificity is unknown.

The germline CDR1 and CDR2 sequences are MDHEN and SYDVKM. After removal of 9 bases from V and 5 bases from J, the junction contained 11 bases not matched to a gene. The CDR3 has 14 amino acids. One entry per CDR3 protein results from TCRdb running MiXCR on the 5' RACE reads. The repertoire holds about 160,000 distinct CDR3 sequences, with about 16% as singletons. This clonotype was sampled from a male donor with ankylosing spondylitis or in good health (not recorded which). The sample comprised blood, either unsorted or a sorted T cell fraction (not recorded which). The rearrangement joins TRBV28 to TRBJ2-7; the match to TRBD1 covers 9 bases. CDR3 region: CASLPGQGNHEQYF. CDR3 DNA sequence: TGTGCCAGTTTGCCGGGACAGGGTAACCACGAGCAGTACTTC.